The 17 T cell receptor beta chains below all came from one sample that was sequenced in a study of cytomegalovirus exposure and HLA in healthy donors. Profiled with immunoSEQ multiplex PCR; TCRdb holds only in-frame clones, not every one. The table includes 170,000 or so clones, roughly 85% detected once. Sequencing was performed on PBMCs. These TCRs come from a man aged 18 to 30 in good health and CMV-seropositive.

The genes are TRBV5-4 and TRBJ1-2; D might be TRBD1 (5 bases). Germline V gene data show CDR1 as SGHNT and CDR2 as YYREEE (reference sequence). The length of the CDR3 is 12 residues. Trimming pared 3 bases from V and 8 bases from J, leaving 11 bases between. DNA for the CDR3: TGTGCCAGCAGCTCCGGGACTGGGGGCTACACCTTC. Translating gives CASSSGTGGYTF.

This clone was recorded once. The CDR3 DNA reads as TGTGCCAGCAGTCCCCGGACAGGGAGCTTGTACGAGCAGTACTTC. Translating gives CASSPRTGSLYEQYF. The V gene is TRBV27, the J gene TRBJ2-7; 8 bases line up with TRBD1. This CDR3 is built from 15 residues. The germline CDR1 and CDR2 sequences are MNHEY and SMNVEV (reference sequence). With V trimmed by 5 bases and J by 4 bases, 10 bases remained unmatched.

The chain combines TRBV6-1 with TRBJ1-3; D unclear. Per germline, CDR1 MNHNS and CDR2 SASEGT. The CDR3 length is 16 residues. The V end was cut by 2 bases, the J end by 0 bases, with 11 bases between. The CDR3 DNA is TGTGCCAGCAGTGAACACGCGGTTAGCTCTGGAAACACCATATATTTT. Amino acid sequence: CASSEHAVSSGNTIYF.

V gene TRBV6-5 combines with J gene TRBJ1-2; D is possibly TRBD1 (6 bases). The CDR3 contains 14 residues. Germline V lookup: CDR1 MNHEY, CDR2 SVGAGI. With 2 bases removed from V and 8 bases from J, the gap between germline ends came to 15 bases. The CDR3 reads CASSYEEGGRGYTF. The CDR3 DNA is TGTGCCAGCAGTTACGAGGAGGGGGGGAGAGGCTACACCTTC.

The chain combines TRBV7-8 with TRBJ2-1, with a tentative D call TRBD1 (6 bases). Germline V gene data show CDR1 as SGHVS and CDR2 as FQNEAQ. This CDR3 is 18 amino acids long. Deletions cut 5 bases from V and 2 bases from J, with 22 bases between. CDR3: CASSPFTRGRGTYNEQFF. As DNA, the CDR3 is TGTGCCAGCAGCCCATTCACCAGGGGAAGGGGGACCTACAATGAGCAGTTCTTC.

The chain combines TRBV28 with TRBJ2-7; 8 bases are a match to TRBD1. This CDR3 comprises 12 residues. Germline lookup yields CDR1 MDHEN and CDR2 SYDVKM. Unmatched junction bases numbered 1, after V lost 3 bases and J lost 6 bases. The CDR3 spells CASSFRGREQYF. CDR3 coding DNA: TGTGCCAGCAGTTTCAGGGGGCGCGAGCAGTACTTC.

This CDR3 reads CASSLASGSSEQYF. As DNA, the CDR3 is TGCGCCAGCAGCTTGGCAAGCGGGAGCTCCGAGCAGTACTTC. The chain employs TRBV5-1 and TRBJ2-7; 8 nucleotides match TRBD2. CDR1 and CDR2 (germline): SGHRS, YFSETQ. V was clipped by 0 bases and J by 6 bases; unmatched bases: 5. The length of the CDR3 is 14 residues. The whole variable domain, filled in from reference TRBV5-1 and TRBJ2-7, reads KAGVTQTPRYLIKTRGQQVTLSCSPISGHRSVSWYQQTPGQGLQFLFEYFSETQRNKGNFPGRFSGRQFSNSRSEMNVSTLELGDSALYLCASSLASGSSEQYFGPGTRLTVT.

The V call is TRBV7-3, the J call TRBJ2-3; TRBD2 matches at 8 bases. J was trimmed by 2 bases and V by 0 bases; bases with no gene match: 4. In germline, CDR1 is SGHTA, CDR2 FQGTGA. This CDR3 spans 16 amino acids. The chain's CDR3 is CASSLTAGGPTDTQYF. CDR3 DNA: TGTGCCAGCAGCTTAACGGCGGGGGGCCCCACAGATACGCAGTATTTT.

This clone was seen a few times. CDR3 sequence reads: CASHFDAEGGQYF. DNA of the CDR3: TGTGCCAGCCATTTCGACGCGGAAGGAGGGCAGTATTTT. The chain combines TRBV6-6 with TRBJ2-3, with a weak D call TRBD2 (5 bases). From germline, CDR1 is MNHNY and CDR2 SVGAGI (reference sequence). The CDR3 runs to 13 residues. Trimming shortened V by 8 bases and J by 11 bases, and 20 bases separated the two germline ends.

The chain joins TRBV11-3 to TRBJ2-3; 7 nucleotides align to TRBD1. CDR3 length equals 14 residues. V shed 3 bases and J 3 bases; nucleotides not matched to a gene: 3. The V gene's germline CDR1 is SGHNT and CDR2 YENEEA. For the CDR3, the DNA is TGTGCCAGCAGCTTGGGACAGCATACAGATACGCAGTATTTT. As protein: CASSLGQHTDTQYF.

The V gene is TRBV6-1, the J gene TRBJ2-4; the match to TRBD1 covers 8 bases. The CDR3 runs to 17 residues. Germline lookup yields CDR1 MNHNS and CDR2 SASEGT. The J segment lost 0 bases and the V segment lost 1 base, leaving 5 bases of the junction unmatched. Here the CDR3 reads CASSEGQGTVAKNIQYF. CDR3 DNA: TGTGCCAGCAGTGAAGGACAGGGGACAGTAGCCAAAAACATTCAGTACTTC.

The chain couples TRBV7-9 to TRBJ2-3, with a possible D match to TRBD1 (6 bases). The CDR3 totals 16 residues. The germline gives CDR1 SEHNR, CDR2 FQNEAQ (reference sequence). V lost 4 bases, J lost 6 bases, and 20 bases lay in between. CDR3 coding DNA: TGTGCCAGCAGCTCCTCGTGGACAGCCTCGTCGGATACGCAGTATTTT. Translated: CASSSSWTASSDTQYF.

The J gene is TRBJ1-1, the V gene TRBV18; TRBD1 might be the D (5 bases). CDR1 and CDR2 (germline): KGHSH, LQKENI. Trimming removed 2 bases from V and 0 bases from J, with 10 bases in between. This CDR3 has 15 residues. The CDR3 loop reads CASSPSAGLNTEAFF. CDR3 sequence (DNA): TGTGCCAGCTCACCATCTGCAGGGCTGAACACTGAAGCTTTCTTT.

J is TRBJ2-7 and V is TRBV4-1, with TRBD1 matching 7 bases. The CDR3 length is 15 residues. Germline V gives CDR1 MGHRA, CDR2 YSYEKL. With 1 base clipped from V and 2 bases from J, the junction kept 5 bases outside the gene matches. This CDR3 reads CASSQGAGGTYEQYF. The CDR3 bases are TGCGCCAGCAGCCAAGGGGCAGGGGGAACCTACGAGCAGTACTTC.

The chain carries TRBV28 and TRBJ1-2; 7 bases agree with TRBD1. In germline, CDR1 is MDHEN, CDR2 SYDVKM. The junction had 10 bases not matched to a gene; V was cut back by 8 bases and J by 4 bases. CDR3 length equals 14 residues. The CDR3 DNA sequence: TGTGCCAGCTCAACTGGACAGGCATCCTATGGCTACACCTTC. Amino acid sequence: CASSTGQASYGYTF.

The rearrangement uses TRBV7-8 and TRBJ1-1, with 9 bases matching TRBD1. CDR3 length: 15 amino acids. V lost 4 bases and J lost 0; bases outside the gene matches: 3. Germline CDR1 SGHVS, CDR2 FQNEAQ. The CDR3 loop reads CASSSRQGVNTEAFF. CDR3 sequence (DNA): TGTGCCAGCAGCTCTCGACAGGGGGTGAACACTGAAGCTTTCTTT.

The V and J genes are TRBV6-1 and TRBJ2-2; D may be TRBD2 (5 bases). V lost 3 bases, J lost 4 bases, and 12 bases lay in between. The CDR3 is made up of 15 amino acids. The V gene's germline CDR1 is MNHNS and CDR2 SASEGT. The CDR3 sequence: CASSDLPRGTGELFF. As DNA, the CDR3 is TGTGCCAGCAGTGATCTACCCCGGGGCACCGGGGAGCTGTTTTTT.